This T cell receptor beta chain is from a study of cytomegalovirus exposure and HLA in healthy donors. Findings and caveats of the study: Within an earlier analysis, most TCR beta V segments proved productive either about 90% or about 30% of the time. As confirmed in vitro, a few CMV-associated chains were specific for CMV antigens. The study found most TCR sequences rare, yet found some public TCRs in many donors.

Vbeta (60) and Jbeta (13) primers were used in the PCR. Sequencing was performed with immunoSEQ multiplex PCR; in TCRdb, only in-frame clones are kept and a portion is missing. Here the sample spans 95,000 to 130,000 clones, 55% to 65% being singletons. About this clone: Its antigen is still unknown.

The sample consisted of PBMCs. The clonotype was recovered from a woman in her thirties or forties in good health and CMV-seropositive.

This CDR3 is CASSFSGRNHNEQFF. In DNA form, the CDR3 reads TGCGCCAGCAGTTTCAGCGGGAGGAACCACAATGAGCAGTTCTTC. The rearrangement joins TRBV5-1 to TRBJ2-1; 9 bases are a match to TRBD2. Trimming cost V 5 bases and J 5 bases; bases outside gene matches: 8. Germline-derived CDR1 and CDR2 are SGHRS and YFSETQ. The CDR3 runs 15 residues.